This T cell receptor beta chain stems from a study of shared clonotypes between healthy human individuals (dated by TCRdb to the early 2020s). The study in broad terms: The cohort included a few men and a couple of women between 18 and 49 years of age. The study deeply sequenced blood TCR repertoires of five healthy adults to estimate repertoire size and the extent of clonotype sharing between individuals. Libraries were prepared and TCR repertoires were sequenced by different laboratories using diverse techniques, in order to increase sequencing depth and limit assay-specific biases. Leukapheresis yielded between about 0.94 and 8.9 billion PBMCs per donor. For each donor, CD4 naive and CD4 memory were each given three plates, CD8 naive was given two plates, and CD8 memory was given one plate.

The CDR3 starts with the cysteine, ends with the phenylalanine, and has 13 residues. Only CDR3 DNA remains: 39 bases, in frame from the first base. At the junction V is shortened by 5 bases and J by 10 bases, with 17 bases in between. According to the germline V gene (reference sequence), CDR1 reads SEHNR and CDR2 reads FQNEAQ. On this clone itself: The antigen it binds to is not known. Per-base qualities were not stored, and no clone one base away is much larger.

General findings and caveats noted by the study authors: Sampling was limited to blood, and TCR repertoires in tissue likely differ from TCR repertoires in blood. Compared with non-shared clonotypes, the clonotypes found in all four sorted-subset donors had higher generation probabilities. Based on pairwise subsampling, the degree of clonotype sharing among donors was expected to be affected by sequencing depth. Around 5% of naive CD4, 3.5% of naive CD8, roughly 2.4% of memory CD4, and around 0.42% of memory CD8 clonotypes were shared across several donors. Naive subsets generally had larger estimated clonotype richness than memory subsets did. The small number of donors limited the genetic and exposure-history diversity represented. Even with the large sequencing depth, rarefaction of the sorted-subset datasets indicated that sequencing was incomplete.

Using the deep immunoSEQ assay, TCR CDR3 regions were amplified from genomic DNA by multiplex PCR. Extracted genomic DNA from each cell subset was distributed evenly across all wells of several immunoSEQ 96-well plates, and each plate was treated as a replicate. For sorted subsets, each replicate PCR was loaded with around 200 ng genomic DNA, equivalent to approximately 33,000 T cell genomes. Purified libraries were quantified with a Qubit 3.0 fluorometer, sized on a Bioanalyzer 2100, and re-quantified with the KAPA Library Quantification kit. Every immunoSEQ 96-well plate was sequenced on a separate single-read 150-cycle Illumina NextSeq 550 flow cell. In the authors' own workflow: The immunoSEQ output contained only junctional sequences without quality scores, so filtering could not match that applied to full-length reads. To assign V/J genes and CDR3, sequences were annotated against IMGT germline references using PyIR, a Python wrapper for IgBLAST v1.9. Reads with weak V/J assignments (E-value above 1e-6), missing CDR3, stop codons, out-of-frame junctions, or ambiguous translated residues were removed. V3J clonotypes were defined as sequences sharing the same inferred V gene, J gene, and CDR3 amino acid sequence. The percentage overlap between two repertoires was calculated by dividing the number of shared unique clonotypes by the size of the smaller repertoire. RTK rarefaction, the Chao1 estimator, and Recon v2.1 estimates of unobserved clonotypes were used to assess repertoire richness. OLGA was used to compute generation probabilities for all TCRbeta clonotypes that the gDNA method yielded from a handful of donors. TCRdb holds this immuneACCESS table with in-frame rearrangements only. Some clones are missing; in checked studies, unresolved V genes explain under half, and the rest has no known cause. V, J and clone size were drawn from that table, and D and trimming were deduced from the DNA. This sample is represented by 900,000 to 1,200,000 clones; around 78% of them were singletons. The top ten clonotypes cover 0.55% to 0.7% of the sample.

The donors were healthy, HIV-negative adults who had no recently reported acute infections or vaccinations. Every donor was a Caucasian adult living in Nashville, Tennessee, USA. CD4+ T cells were enriched by magnetic negative selection; naive cells were then positively selected on CD45RA, and the negative fraction formed the memory subset. After blood collection by leukapheresis, PBMCs were isolated using Ficoll-Histopaque density gradient centrifugation and then cryopreserved in the vapor phase of liquid nitrogen. Analytical flow cytometry was used to check the purity and quantity of each magnetically sorted T cell population. From each sorted fraction, genomic DNA was isolated and quantified by UV absorbance on a Nanodrop 2000c.

The TCR originated in a man aged 18-30 years in good health. Some clones in this sample may be carry-over from other donors' samples. Source material: memory CD4+ T cells from PBMCs. This specimen's cell subset or site label, interpreted: CD45RA-negative fraction. The rearrangement joined TRBV7-9 to TRBJ1-1; TRBD1 might be the D gene, on 6 matching bases. The DNA is TGTGCCAGCAGCGCCCAAACAGGGACGATAGCTTTCTTT. Its protein reads: CASSAQTGTIAFF.